The T cell receptor (beta chain) under discussion was sequenced for a study of T-cell memory formation after mild COVID-19. TCRdb reanalysed the 5' RACE reads using MiXCR and keeps one entry per CDR3 protein. The table records 380,000 or so distinct CDR3 sequences, under 15% of them present only once. Germline lookup yields CDR1 LGHDT and CDR2 YNNKEL (reference sequence). Trimming took 0 bases from V and 2 from J, leaving 9 bases between them. There are 15 residues in the CDR3. The source is a man in his late teens or twenties who had mild COVID-19 (a few samples of this study predate the infection). Cell type and time point are not known. Specimen: PBMCs or a T cell subset sorted from them (not recorded which). This chain joins TRBV3-1 and TRBJ2-3; D unresolved. The CDR3 loop is CASSQEDYPTDTQYF. The CDR3, as DNA: TGTGCCAGCAGCCAAGAGGATTACCCCACAGATACGCAGTATTTT.